The count of the clone carrying this TCR beta chain is one. The CDR3 consists of 14 residues. V was shortened by 8 bases and J by 0 bases, with 13 bases between the two germline ends. Germline V gene lookup returns CDR1 SGHVS and CDR2 FQNEAQ. The protocol was immunoSEQ multiplex PCR, while the TCRdb copy is restricted to in-frame clones and leaves out a portion. The sample yields approximately 2.4 million clones, approximately 94% seen once. The data stem from a study of shared clonotypes between healthy human individuals. The sequence came from a man aged 18 to 30 in good health. This chain uses TRBV7-8 with TRBJ2-5; D may be TRBD1 or TRBD2 (6 bases each). The material sequenced was naive CD4+ T cells sorted from blood. Subset given: CD45RA+ positively selected. For the CDR3, the DNA is TGTGCCAGCTCCTGGGGGGCCTACCAAGAGACCCAGTACTTC. It codes for CASSWGAYQETQYF.